Listed here is a single T cell receptor (beta chain). Measured with immunoSEQ multiplex PCR; TCRdb has only the in-frame clones, and not every one. The sample holds about 47,000 clones, under 90% seen once. This specimen belongs to a study of blood T cell repertoires in COVID-19. CDR1 and CDR2 (germline): SGHAT, FQNNGV. V lost 5 bases and J 7 bases, leaving 14 bases between the germline ends. The CDR3 sequence is 14 residues long. This rearrangement joins TRBV11-2 to TRBJ2-2; no clear D gene. The receptor was isolated from a man in his sixties with acute or convalescent COVID-19. Sequencing was performed on peripheral blood. The CDR3, as DNA: TGTGCCAGCAGCAATGGGCTGATCGGCGGGGAGCTGTTTTTT. This encodes CASSNGLIGGELFF.